This T cell receptor beta chain was profiled in a study of cytomegalovirus exposure and HLA in healthy donors. This clone has only one observation. Its antigen remains unknown. Germline V gene lookup returns CDR1 MNHNS and CDR2 SASEGT. The CDR3 sequence is 14 residues long. The junction had 13 bases not matched to a gene; V was cut back by 8 bases and J by 7 bases. Researchers ran the PCR with 60 Vbeta and 13 Jbeta primers. Only in-frame clones appear in the TCRdb table, and some are missing; sequencing was by immunoSEQ multiplex PCR. The sample lists 150,000 to 200,000 clones, over 60% occurring once. Points from the study as a whole: Versus the approximately 700-donor mean, an Asian-associated ancestry cluster reportedly showed fewer N-insertions in a later analysis. The classifier was said to identify cytomegalovirus status with high specificity and sensitivity.

This TCR derives from a man in his fifties in good health and CMV-seropositive. The V gene is TRBV6-1, the J gene TRBJ1-1; 7 bases map to TRBD1. Sequencing input: PBMCs. CDR3 in DNA: TGTGCCAGCTTCGCCGAGGGGGCAGGGGGTGAAGCTTTCTTT. It specifies CASFAEGAGGEAFF.